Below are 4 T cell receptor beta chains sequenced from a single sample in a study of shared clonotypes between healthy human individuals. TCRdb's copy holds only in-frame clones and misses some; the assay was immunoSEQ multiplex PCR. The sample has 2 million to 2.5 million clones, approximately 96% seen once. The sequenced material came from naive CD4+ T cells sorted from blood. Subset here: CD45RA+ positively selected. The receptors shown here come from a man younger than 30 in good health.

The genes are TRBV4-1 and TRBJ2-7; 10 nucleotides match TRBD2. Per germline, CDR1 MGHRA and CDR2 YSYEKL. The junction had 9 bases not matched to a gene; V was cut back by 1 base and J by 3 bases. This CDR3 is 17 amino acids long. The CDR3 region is CASSQGGGAGGFYEQYF. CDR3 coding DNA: TGCGCCAGCAGCCAAGGGGGGGGAGCGGGAGGGTTCTACGAGCAGTACTTC.

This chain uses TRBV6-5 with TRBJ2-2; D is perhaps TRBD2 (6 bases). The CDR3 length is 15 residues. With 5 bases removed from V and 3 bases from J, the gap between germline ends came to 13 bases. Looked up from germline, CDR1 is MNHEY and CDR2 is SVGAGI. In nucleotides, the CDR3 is TGTGCCAGCAGTCCCTGGGACTTCTACACCGGGGAGCTGTTTTTT. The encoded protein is CASSPWDFYTGELFF.

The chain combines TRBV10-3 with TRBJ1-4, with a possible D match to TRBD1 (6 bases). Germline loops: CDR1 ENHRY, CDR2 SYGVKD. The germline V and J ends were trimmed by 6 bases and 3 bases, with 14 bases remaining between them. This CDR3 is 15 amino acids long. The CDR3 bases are TGTGCCATCAGCCAATTCGAGGGGGCTAATGAAAAACTGTTTTTT. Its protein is CAISQFEGANEKLFF.

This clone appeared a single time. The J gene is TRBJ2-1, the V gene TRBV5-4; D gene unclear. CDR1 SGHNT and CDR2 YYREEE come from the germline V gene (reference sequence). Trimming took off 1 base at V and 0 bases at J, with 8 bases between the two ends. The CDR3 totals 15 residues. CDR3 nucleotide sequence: TGTGCCAGCAGCTTGACCCCGAGCTCCTACAATGAGCAGTTCTTC. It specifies CASSLTPSSYNEQFF.